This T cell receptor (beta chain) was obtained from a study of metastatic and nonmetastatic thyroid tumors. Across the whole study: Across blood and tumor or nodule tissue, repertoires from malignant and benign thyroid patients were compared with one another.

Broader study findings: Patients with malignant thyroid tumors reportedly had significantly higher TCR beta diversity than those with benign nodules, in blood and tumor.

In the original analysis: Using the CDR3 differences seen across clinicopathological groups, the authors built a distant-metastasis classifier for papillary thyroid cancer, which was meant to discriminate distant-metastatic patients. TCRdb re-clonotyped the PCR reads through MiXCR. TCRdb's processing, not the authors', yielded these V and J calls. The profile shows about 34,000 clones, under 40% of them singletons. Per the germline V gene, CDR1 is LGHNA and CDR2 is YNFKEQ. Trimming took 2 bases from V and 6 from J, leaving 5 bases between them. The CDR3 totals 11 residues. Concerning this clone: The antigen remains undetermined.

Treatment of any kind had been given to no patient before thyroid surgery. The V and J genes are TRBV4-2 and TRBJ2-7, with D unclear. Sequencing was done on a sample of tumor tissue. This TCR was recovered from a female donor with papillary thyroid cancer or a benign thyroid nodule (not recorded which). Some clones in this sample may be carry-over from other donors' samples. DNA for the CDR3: TGTGCCAGCAGCCAAATGGGCGAGCAGTACTTC. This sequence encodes CASSQMGEQYF.